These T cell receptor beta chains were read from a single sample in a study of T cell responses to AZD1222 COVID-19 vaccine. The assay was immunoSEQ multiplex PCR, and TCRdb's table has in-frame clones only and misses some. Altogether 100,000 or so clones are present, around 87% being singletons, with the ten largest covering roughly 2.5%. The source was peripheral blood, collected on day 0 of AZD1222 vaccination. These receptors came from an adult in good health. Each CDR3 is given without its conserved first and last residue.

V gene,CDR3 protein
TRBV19,ASGDSSGNTIY
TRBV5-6,ASSFLGRNTEAF
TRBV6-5,ASSYSGRDSPLH
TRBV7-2,ASSSGTAFYGYT
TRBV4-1,ASSRGPLGTGGEAF
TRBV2,ASSGGTAYYEQY
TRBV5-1,ASSSWPEDEQY
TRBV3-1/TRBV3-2,ASSPQSGPYEQY
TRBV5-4,ASSLAGTSPPYEQY
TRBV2,ASSERSNQPQH
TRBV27,ASSFQTGTIYNSPLH
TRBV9,ASSVDEGNTEAF
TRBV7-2,ASSMDGPNTEAF
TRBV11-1,ASRKGLAEYTDTQY